This record looks at one T cell receptor beta chain sequence and its context. Its matching antigen is unknown. J gave up 0 bases and V 3 bases, and 4 bases lay outside the gene matches. The CDR3 sequence is 17 residues long. CDR1 is MGHRA and CDR2 is YSYEKL in the germline V gene. These data come from a study of T cell repertoires in cytomegalovirus infection. Across the study: Public TCR beta signatures marked donors with CMV infection and the matching HLA. Study conclusions and caveats: HLA-C-restricted CMV clonotypes gave the most frequent clonotype in two of eight donors.

TCRdb itself ran the reads through MiXCR, one entry per CDR3 protein. There are about 63,000 distinct CDR3 sequences in the sample; 20% to 25% occur only once, and around 70% lies in the top ten. The source is a human donor in good health (CMV status not recorded). Some clones in this sample may be carry-over from other donors' samples. The source material was CD8+ T cells from cultured PBMCs, sampled from culture after CMV antigen stimulation. The chain recombines TRBV4-1 with TRBJ1-4, with TRBD1 identical over 10 bases. The CDR3 DNA reads TGCGCCAGCAGCCAGAAGGACAGGGGGGCAACTAATGAAAAACTGTTTTTT. Residues: CASSQKDRGATNEKLFF.